Sequencing of this TCR beta chain was carried out in a study of regulatory T cells in long-lasting Graves disease (dated by TCRdb to 2020 to 2023). With respect to the entire study: In the newly diagnosed Graves' disease group, patients had been taking antithyroid drugs for less than 3 months. Persistent Graves' disease patients were compared with newly diagnosed Graves' disease patients by peripheral blood TCR sequencing and RNA sequencing. The study took place in China and was registered as a clinical trial. A total of approximately 35 samples underwent TCR sequencing: about 13 from persistent and approximately 20 from newly diagnosed Graves' disease patients. Study-level results and caveats: A larger number of public clonotypes was shared among persistent patients (around 3,000) than among newly diagnosed patients (roughly 1,000). Lower TCR Shannon entropy and fewer highly expanded clones were observed in persistent Graves' disease patients than in newly diagnosed patients, which suggested clonal expansion. Peripheral blood alone was examined, since thyroid tissue, which constituted the primary lesion, could not be accessed. Sequencing and analysis were limited to the TCR beta chain. As a limitation, the authors acknowledged that the small sample size may reduce accuracy. Persistent disease showed preferential use of TRBV28, TRBJ1-2 and TRBJ2-5, whereas newly diagnosed disease favored TRBV20-1 and TRBJ2-1.

CDR1 and CDR2 are read off the germline V gene as SGHAT and FQNNGV. Deletion took 0 bases off V and 8 bases off J, with a span of 11 bases between the germline ends. The CDR3 runs 13 amino acids, cysteine and phenylalanine included. Of all the DNA, just the CDR3 is kept, 39 bases in frame from base 1. Preparation of the library involved multiplex PCR. Instrument on record: Illumina HiSeq 4000. iRepertoire HTBI primers and Arm-PCR amplification of CDR3 regions were used to construct TCR beta libraries. Before sequencing, the PCR products went through gel purification. For the original study's pipeline: A total of 62 TRBV and some 15 TRBJ segments were identified across samples and were used for gene usage analysis of CDR3 amino acid clonotypes. COPE and FqMerger were used to merge the filtered high-quality paired reads into contigs. BLAST was used to align contigs to the IMGT TRBV, TRBD and TRBJ reference genes, and CDR3 was defined following IMGT. Highly expanded clones were defined as clonotypes with a frequency above 0.1%. Repertoire diversity was measured by Shannon entropy, and V-J evenness by the Gini coefficient. A clonotype was considered public if more than one individual shared it. The public reads were quality trimmed at Q25 with fastp and then assembled into clones with MiXCR by TCRdb, keeping productive beta chains. All rows with the same CDR3 protein become a single entry with the most common DNA and genes. In this record, the V and J calls reflect TCRdb's handling and not the investigators' own analysis. The sample contains around 250,000 distinct CDR3 sequences, around 20% of them found a single time. Of the sample, over 11% is held by the ten largest clones.

This specimen's time point label, per the study, means: newly diagnosed GD, antithyroid drugs for less than 3 months. For both TCR sequencing and RNA sequencing, RNA was extracted from PBMCs in TRIzol. The diagnosis of Graves' disease was made according to American Thyroid Association guidelines. Patients were recruited from an endocrinology department in Xi'an, China. From each patient, around 9 milliliters of peripheral blood was collected into an EDTA anticoagulant tube. Ficoll Paque Plus density gradient separation was used to isolate PBMCs, and no further T cell sorting was done. An Agilent 2100 Bioanalyzer and agarose gel were used to assess RNA quality, and a NanoDrop 2000 was used to measure RNA concentration. As a fraction of the sample, this clonotype is medium-sized (0.01 to 0.1%). This receptor's antigen is unknown. Base qualities are not provided; no much larger clone lies one nucleotide away.

This receptor was obtained from a female donor with Graves disease. The V and J segments used are TRBV11-2 and TRBJ2-7, with no reliable assignment of the D segment. The specimen comprised peripheral blood mononuclear cells (PBMCs), sampled at new diagnosis, from a patient treated with antithyroid drugs. The CDR3 amino acid sequence is: CASSLDSQGKQYF. The bases are TGTGCCAGCAGCTTAGATTCGCAAGGGAAGCAGTACTTC.